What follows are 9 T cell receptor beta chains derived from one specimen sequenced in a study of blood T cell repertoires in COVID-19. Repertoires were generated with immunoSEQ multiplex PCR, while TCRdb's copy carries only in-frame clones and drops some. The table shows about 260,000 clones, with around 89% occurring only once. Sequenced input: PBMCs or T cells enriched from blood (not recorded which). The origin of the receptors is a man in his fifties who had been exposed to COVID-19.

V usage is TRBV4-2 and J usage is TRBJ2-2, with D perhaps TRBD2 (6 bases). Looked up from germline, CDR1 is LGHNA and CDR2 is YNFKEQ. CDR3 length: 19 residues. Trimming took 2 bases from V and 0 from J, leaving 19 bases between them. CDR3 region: CASSQLRTTGYANTGELFF. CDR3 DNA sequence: TGTGCCAGCAGCCAACTTAGGACTACTGGATATGCGAACACCGGGGAGCTGTTTTTT.

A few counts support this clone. CDR3 protein: CASRSTALNTEAFF. The DNA for the CDR3 is TGTGCCAGCAGGTCAACAGCTTTGAACACTGAAGCTTTCTTT. The genes are TRBV7-3 and TRBJ1-1; D not resolved. The CDR3 loop spans 14 amino acids. Deletions cut 6 bases from V and 0 bases from J, with 11 bases between. Germline V CDR1 and CDR2: SGHTA, FQGTGA. The complete variable domain, with remaining parts taken from reference TRBV7-3 and TRBJ1-1, reads GAGVSQTPSNKVTEKGKYVELRCDPISGHTALYWYRQSLGQGPEFLIYFQGTGAADDSGLPNDRFFAVRPEGSVSTLKIQRTERGDSAVYLCASRSTALNTEAFFGQGTRLTVV.

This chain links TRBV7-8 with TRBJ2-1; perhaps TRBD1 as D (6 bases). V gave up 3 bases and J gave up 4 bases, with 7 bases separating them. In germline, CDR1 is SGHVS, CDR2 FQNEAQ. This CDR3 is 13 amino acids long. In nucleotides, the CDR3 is TGTGCCAGCAGCTTGCAGGGGTACAATGAGCAGTTCTTC. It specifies CASSLQGYNEQFF.

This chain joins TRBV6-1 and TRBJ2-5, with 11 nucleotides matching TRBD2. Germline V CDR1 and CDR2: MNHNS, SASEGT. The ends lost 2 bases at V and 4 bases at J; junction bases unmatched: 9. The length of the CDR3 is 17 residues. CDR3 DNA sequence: TGTGCCAGCAGTGAATACGTAGCGGGGGGGTCCGGAGAGACCCAGTACTTC. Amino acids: CASSEYVAGGSGETQYF.

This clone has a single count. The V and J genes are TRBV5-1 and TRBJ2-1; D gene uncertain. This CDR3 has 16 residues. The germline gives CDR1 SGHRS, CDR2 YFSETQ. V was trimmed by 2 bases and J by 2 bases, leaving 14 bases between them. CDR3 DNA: TGCGCCAGCAGCTTTTATCGAGGCCTGGCCTACAATGAGCAGTTCTTC. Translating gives CASSFYRGLAYNEQFF.

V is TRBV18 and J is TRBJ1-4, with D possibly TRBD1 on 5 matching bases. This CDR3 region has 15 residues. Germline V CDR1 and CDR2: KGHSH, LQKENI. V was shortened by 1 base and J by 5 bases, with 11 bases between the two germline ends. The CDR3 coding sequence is TGTGCCAGCTCACCACAGCAGGGCCCAAATGAAAAACTGTTTTTT. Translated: CASSPQQGPNEKLFF.

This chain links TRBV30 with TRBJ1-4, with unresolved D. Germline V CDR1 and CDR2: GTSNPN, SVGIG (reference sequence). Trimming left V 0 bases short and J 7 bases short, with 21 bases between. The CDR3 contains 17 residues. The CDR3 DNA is TGTGCCTGGAGTGTCTCCGTTCTTTCTTCAGTCACTGAAAAACTGTTTTTT. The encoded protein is CAWSVSVLSSVTEKLFF.

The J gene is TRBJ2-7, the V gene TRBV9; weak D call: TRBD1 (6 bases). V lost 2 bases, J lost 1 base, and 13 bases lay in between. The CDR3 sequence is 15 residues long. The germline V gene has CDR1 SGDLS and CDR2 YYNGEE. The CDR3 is CASSVADSRSYEQYF. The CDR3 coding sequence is TGTGCCAGCAGCGTCGCGGACAGTCGATCCTACGAGCAGTACTTC.

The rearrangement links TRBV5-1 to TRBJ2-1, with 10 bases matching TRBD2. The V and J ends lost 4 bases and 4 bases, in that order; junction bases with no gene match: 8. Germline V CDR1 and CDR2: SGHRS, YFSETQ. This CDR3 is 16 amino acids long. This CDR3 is CASSEVLAGQYNEQFF. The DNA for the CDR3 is TGCGCCAGCAGCGAAGTACTAGCGGGACAATACAATGAGCAGTTCTTC.